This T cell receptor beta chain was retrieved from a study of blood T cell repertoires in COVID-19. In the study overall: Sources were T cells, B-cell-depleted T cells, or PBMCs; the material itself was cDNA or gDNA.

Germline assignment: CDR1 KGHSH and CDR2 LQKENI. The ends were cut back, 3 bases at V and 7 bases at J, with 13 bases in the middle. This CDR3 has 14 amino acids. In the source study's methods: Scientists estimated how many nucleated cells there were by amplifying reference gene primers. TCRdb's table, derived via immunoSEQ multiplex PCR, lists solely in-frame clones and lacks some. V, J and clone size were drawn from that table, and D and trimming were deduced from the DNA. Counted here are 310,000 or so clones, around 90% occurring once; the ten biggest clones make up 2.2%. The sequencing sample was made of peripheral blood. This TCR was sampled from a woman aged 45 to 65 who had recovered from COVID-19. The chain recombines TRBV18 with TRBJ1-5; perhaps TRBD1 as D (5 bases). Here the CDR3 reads CASSPQGGLQPQHF. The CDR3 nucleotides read TGTGCCAGCTCACCCCAGGGAGGGCTGCAGCCCCAGCATTTT.